One and the same sample provided the 8 T cell receptor beta chains below, sequenced in a study of OX40 agonist ivuxolimab in advanced cancers. The library was prepared using the immunoSEQ multiplex PCR assay. In TCRdb, the immuneACCESS table is reduced to in-frame sequences with V and J assigned. These tables do not hold every clone; where another copy was compared, an unresolved V gene accounts for under half, and the others remain unexplained. In all, the sample holds about 56,000 clones, and around 82% of those were seen once. Jointly, the top ten make up about 3.7% of the sample. Sequencing used CD4+ or CD8+ T cells sorted from blood, obtained in a trial of the OX40 agonist ivuxolimab. These receptors were taken from an adult with an advanced solid tumor such as melanoma, head and neck, liver or kidney cancer.

The rearrangement joins TRBV5-1 to TRBJ2-1; 10 nucleotides agree with TRBD2. Trimming at V came to 4 bases and at J to 7 bases, leaving 11 bases not matched to a gene. This CDR3 is 16 amino acids long. Germline V gives CDR1 SGHRS, CDR2 YFSETQ. CDR3 DNA: TGCGCCAGCAGCCCTCCGACTAGCGGGCCAGGGAATGAGCAGTTCTTC. It encodes CASSPPTSGPGNEQFF.

This clone has more than one count but fewer than ten. The chain has TRBV2 and TRBJ1-5, with D possibly TRBD1 on 6 matching bases. The germline CDR1 and CDR2 sequences are SNHLY and FYNNEI. This CDR3 region has 14 residues. The CDR3 is CARGRADSNQPQHF. CDR3 bases: TGTGCTAGGGGGAGGGCGGATAGCAATCAGCCCCAGCATTTT.

CDR3 amino acids: CASSLVLRREWVSEQFF. The CDR3 region has the DNA TGCGCCAGCAGCTTGGTCCTACGGCGGGAGTGGGTTAGTGAGCAGTTCTTC. The rearrangement uses TRBV5-1 and TRBJ2-1; 7 nucleotides match TRBD2. The CDR3 consists of 17 residues. Germline V gives CDR1 SGHRS, CDR2 YFSETQ. The ends lost 0 bases at V and 9 bases at J; junction bases unmatched: 15.

The chain combines TRBV28 with TRBJ2-1, with a tentative D call TRBD2 (6 bases). The CDR3 loop spans 16 amino acids. Germline V gene sequence: CDR1 MDHEN, CDR2 SYDVKM. The V and J ends lost 2 bases and 8 bases respectively, with 19 bases between them. The CDR3 protein is CASSLISWRDSDEQFF. The CDR3 bases are TGTGCCAGCAGTTTAATTTCCTGGCGGGATTCGGATGAGCAGTTCTTC.

This chain uses TRBV29-1 with TRBJ2-1; 8 nucleotides align to TRBD2. Germline assignment: CDR1 SQVTM and CDR2 ANQGSEA. This CDR3 spans 14 amino acids. V gave up 4 bases and J gave up 8 bases; unmatched junction bases: 10. This chain's CDR3 is CSVVVSGRRDEQFF. DNA of the CDR3: TGCAGCGTTGTAGTCAGCGGGAGAAGGGATGAGCAGTTCTTC.

J is TRBJ2-3 and V is TRBV2; 9 positions agree with TRBD2. CDR1 and CDR2 from the germline V gene are SNHLY and FYNNEI. Trimming removed 6 bases from V and 1 base from J; junction bases left unmatched: 8. There are 16 residues in the CDR3. The CDR3: CASSKNRLAGTDTQYF. CDR3 DNA sequence: TGTGCCAGCAGCAAAAACAGACTAGCGGGCACAGATACGCAGTATTTT. The full variable domain, with the rest looked up from reference TRBV2 and TRBJ2-3, is EPEVTQTPSHQVTQMGQEVILRCVPISNHLYFYWYRQILGQKVEFLVSFYNNEISEKSEIFDDQFSVERPDGSNFTLKIRSTKLEDSAMYFCASSKNRLAGTDTQYFGPGTRLTVL.

The rearrangement uses TRBV2 and TRBJ2-7; D not resolved. Germline V gene sequence: CDR1 SNHLY, CDR2 FYNNEI. Trimming cost V 7 bases and J 2 bases, with 12 bases left between them. There are 13 residues in the CDR3. The DNA for the CDR3 is TGTGCCAGCACCGAAGCATGGACCTACGAGCAGTACTTC. This codes for CASTEAWTYEQYF.

The chain has TRBV19 and TRBJ2-5; 9 positions agree with TRBD1. There are 13 residues in the CDR3. Germline-derived CDR1 and CDR2 are LNHDA and SQIVND (reference sequence). V shed 3 bases and J 7 bases; nucleotides not matched to a gene: 3. CDR3 nucleotide sequence: TGTGCCAGTAGTATTGGGACAGGGTGGACCCAGTACTTC. It is translated as CASSIGTGWTQYF.